These 22 T cell receptor beta chains came from one sample sequenced in a study of chronic HIV infection and antiretroviral therapy (dated by TCRdb to the mid-2010s). Library method: 5' RACE. The instrument was an Illumina MiSeq. TCRdb passed the public sequencing reads through fastp at Q25 and MiXCR, retaining productive beta sequences. Records with the same CDR3 protein are collapsed into one entry carrying the most frequent genes and DNA. The sample table records around 30,000 distinct CDR3 sequences; around 8.6% of these occur just once. The biggest ten clones account for under 3% of the sample. Sequencing was carried out using peripheral blood. The receptors stem from an adult who had HIV and had not received antiretroviral therapy, or was an uninfected healthy control (not recorded which).

A few counts support this clonotype. The V call is TRBV7-2, the J call TRBJ2-3, with 9 bases matching TRBD1. There are 15 residues in the CDR3. CDR1 SGHTA and CDR2 FQGNSA come from the germline V gene. With V trimmed by 4 bases and J by 2 bases, 4 bases remained unmatched. CDR3: CASSSDRGVTDTQYF. The CDR3 DNA reads as TGTGCCAGCAGCTCGGACAGGGGAGTCACAGATACGCAGTATTTT.

This clonotype appeared many times. The chain links TRBV12-3 or TRBV12-4 to TRBJ2-1, with TRBD1 matching 7 bases. The J segment lost 6 bases and the V segment lost 3 bases, leaving 5 bases of the junction unmatched. This CDR3 contains 14 residues. The CDR3 region is CASSFQGVFNEQFF. The CDR3 nucleotides are TGTGCCAGCAGTTTCCAGGGGGTCTTCAATGAGCAGTTCTTC.

The chain has TRBV7-2 and TRBJ2-7; 12 nucleotides line up with TRBD2. The CDR3 length is 15 residues. Germline V gives CDR1 SGHTA, CDR2 FQGNSA. After removal of 5 bases from V and 5 bases from J, the junction contained 7 bases not matched to a gene. CDR3 protein: CASSTRTSGNNEQYF. CDR3 nucleotide sequence: TGTGCCAGCAGCACGAGGACTAGCGGGAACAACGAGCAGTACTTC.

This clonotype was counted a few times. The chain is built from TRBV27 and TRBJ2-6; D unresolved. CDR3 length equals 16 residues. The germline V gene has CDR1 MNHEY and CDR2 SMNVEV (reference sequence). With 1 base removed from V and 2 bases from J, the gap between germline ends came to 9 bases. The CDR3 here is CASSLLRAPGANVLTF. The CDR3 coding sequence is TGTGCCAGCAGTTTATTGAGAGCCCCTGGGGCCAACGTCCTGACTTTC.

This clonotype was found a few times. The chain has TRBV13 and TRBJ2-4; D not resolved. V lost 5 bases, J lost 0 bases, and 8 bases lay in between. The CDR3 runs to 14 residues. CDR1 PRHDT and CDR2 FYEKMQ come from the germline V gene (reference sequence). As DNA, the CDR3 is TGTGCCAGCAGCGCGGTCCTAGCCAAAAACATTCAGTACTTC. Its translation is CASSAVLAKNIQYF.

The rearrangement joins TRBV6-5 to TRBJ2-2, with D perhaps given as TRBD1 or TRBD2 (5 bases each). Germline V gene lookup returns CDR1 MNHEY and CDR2 SVGAGI. Deletions cut 3 bases from V and 1 base from J, with 15 bases between. The CDR3 length is 17 residues. The CDR3 DNA reads as TGTGCCAGCAGTTATAACCAACCGGGACGGAACACCGGGGAGCTGTTTTTT. It specifies CASSYNQPGRNTGELFF.

The chain is built from TRBV19 and TRBJ1-5, with 11 bases matching TRBD1. The V and J ends lost 4 bases and 5 bases, in that order; junction bases with no gene match: 13. The germline CDR1 and CDR2 sequences are LNHDA and SQIVND (reference sequence). This CDR3 spans 18 amino acids. CDR3 sequence: CASSTPDWDRGKDQPQHF. The CDR3 DNA sequence: TGTGCCAGTAGTACCCCTGATTGGGACAGGGGGAAGGATCAGCCCCAGCATTTT.

This clonotype was observed many times. The chain employs TRBV2 and TRBJ2-1; D not certain. V dropped 4 bases and J dropped 6 bases, with 7 bases sitting between them. Germline CDR1 reads SNHLY; CDR2 reads FYNNEI. The CDR3 totals 12 residues. The CDR3 bases are TGTGCCAGCAGTGGAGATCCCAATGAGCAGTTCTTC. It specifies CASSGDPNEQFF.

This clonotype was seen many times. The chain is built from TRBV6-1 and TRBJ2-5, with D maybe TRBD1 (5 bases). CDR1 is MNHNS and CDR2 is SASEGT in the germline V gene. The CDR3 consists of 13 residues. Between the trimmed V and J ends, which lost 6 bases and 2 bases, there was a span of 10 bases. CDR3 sequence reads: CASRPTAQETQYF. The CDR3 coding sequence is TGTGCCAGCAGGCCGACAGCTCAAGAGACCCAGTACTTC.

The chain recombines TRBV14 with TRBJ2-3; 10 nucleotides match TRBD2. Trimming at V came to 0 bases and at J to 4 bases, leaving 7 bases not matched to a gene. Germline CDR1 SGHDN, CDR2 FVKESK. This CDR3 has 17 residues. Here the CDR3 DNA reads TGTGCCAGCAGCCAAGATCGGACTAGCGGAGCTTCAGATACGCAGTATTTT. It codes for CASSQDRTSGASDTQYF.

The rearrangement links TRBV2 to TRBJ2-2; TRBD2 is a possible D gene (5 bases). V was cut by 4 bases and J by 5 bases, with 8 bases left in between. This CDR3 has 13 amino acids. Germline CDR1 SNHLY, CDR2 FYNNEI. The CDR3 region is CASSAERTGELFF. The CDR3 DNA is TGTGCCAGCAGTGCGGAGCGGACCGGGGAGCTGTTTTTT.

The chain joins TRBV12-3 or TRBV12-4 to TRBJ1-5; possibly TRBD1 for D (6 bases). V was shortened by 5 bases and J by 4 bases, with 9 bases between the two germline ends. This CDR3 region has 13 residues. Here the CDR3 DNA reads TGTGCCAGCAGTCCTCAGGGGAATCAGCCCCAGCATTTT. It is translated as CASSPQGNQPQHF.

This clonotype was seen at least ten times. This rearrangement joins TRBV29-1 to TRBJ2-2, with D hard to call. V was trimmed by 1 base and J by 0 bases, leaving 9 bases between them. The CDR3 covers 15 residues. CDR1 is SQVTM and CDR2 is ANQGSEA in the germline V gene. The CDR3 DNA sequence: TGCAGCGTTGAAGGTCTCGCTGCGAACACCGGGGAGCTGTTTTTT. Its translation is CSVEGLAANTGELFF.

This clonotype was found many times. This chain links TRBV3-1 with TRBJ2-5; tentatively, D is TRBD1 (5 bases). CDR3 length: 14 amino acids. Germline-derived CDR1 and CDR2 are LGHDT and YNNKEL (reference sequence). The V end was cut by 3 bases, the J end by 3 bases, with 11 bases between. CDR3 amino acids: CASSQQTVEETQYF. Written as DNA, the CDR3 is TGTGCCAGCAGCCAGCAGACAGTCGAAGAGACCCAGTACTTC.

The chain has TRBV29-1 and TRBJ1-2; the match to TRBD1 covers 7 bases. Germline V gene data show CDR1 as SQVTM and CDR2 as ANQGSEA. The CDR3 consists of 12 residues. Trimming at V came to 6 bases and at J to 6 bases, leaving 7 bases not matched to a gene. The CDR3 is CSVRQGEDGYTF. The CDR3 nucleotides are TGCAGCGTCCGCCAGGGGGAAGATGGCTACACCTTC. The whole variable domain, filled in from reference TRBV29-1 and TRBJ1-2, reads SAVISQKPSRDICQRGTSLTIQCQVDSQVTMMFWYRQQPGQSLTLIATANQGSEATYESGFVIDKFPISRPNLTFSTLTVSNMSPEDSSIYLCSVRQGEDGYTFGSGTRLTVV.

The V call is TRBV20-1, the J call TRBJ1-4, with no clear D. Per germline, CDR1 DFQATT and CDR2 SNEGSKA (reference sequence). V was clipped by 1 base and J by 8 bases, with 11 bases between them. This CDR3 comprises 13 residues. CDR3 bases: TGCAGTGCTAGAGGCCCCATGGACGAAAAACTGTTTTTT. It specifies CSARGPMDEKLFF.

This clonotype was detected many times. This chain links TRBV29-1 with TRBJ2-7; D tentatively reads TRBD1 or TRBD2 (5 bases each). Trimming removed 6 bases from V and 7 bases from J, with 22 bases in between. Germline-derived CDR1 and CDR2 are SQVTM and ANQGSEA. This CDR3 is 14 amino acids long. CDR3 nucleotide sequence: TGCAGCGTGGTCCGGGACGGACGCCCTGAGGAGCAGTACTTC. Translating gives CSVVRDGRPEEQYF.

This clonotype was found a few times. The chain joins TRBV27 to TRBJ2-3, with 11 bases aligning to TRBD2. V shed 0 bases, J shed 3 bases, and the junction held 2 bases outside the gene matches. The CDR3 consists of 16 residues. The V gene's germline CDR1 is MNHEY and CDR2 SMNVEV (reference sequence). CDR3 nucleotide sequence: TGTGCCAGCAGTTTATCAACTAGCGGGAGAACAGATACGCAGTATTTT. This codes for CASSLSTSGRTDTQYF.

This clonotype was counted ten times or more. V usage is TRBV28 and J usage is TRBJ2-1; tentative D call: TRBD2 (5 bases). Trimming cost V 8 bases and J 6 bases, with 20 bases left between them. This CDR3 is 15 amino acids long. CDR1 is MDHEN and CDR2 is SYDVKM in the germline V gene. Here the CDR3 reads CASCPSGRGGNEQFF. The CDR3 DNA is TGTGCCAGCTGTCCTTCCGGTCGGGGTGGCAATGAGCAGTTCTTC.

There are many counts of this clonotype. The chain carries TRBV7-6 and TRBJ2-3; unclear D gene. Germline-derived CDR1 and CDR2 are SGHVS and FNYEAQ. This CDR3 contains 13 residues. Trimming left V 2 bases short and J 3 bases short, with 6 bases between. The CDR3 region has the DNA TGTGCCAGCAGCTTAAGGCCAACAGATACGCAGTATTTT. This gives the protein CASSLRPTDTQYF.

This clonotype was counted at least ten times. In DNA, the CDR3 is TGCAGCGTTGAAGAAACCGGGACAAAGTTCTTC. This sequence encodes CSVEETGTKFF. The genes are TRBV29-1 and TRBJ2-1, with D tentatively TRBD1 (6 bases). Trimming removed 0 bases at V and 14 bases at J, with 11 bases between. CDR3 length: 11 residues. Germline CDR1 reads SQVTM; CDR2 reads ANQGSEA.

The CDR3 DNA reads TGTGCCATCAGTGAGGGCGGAGGAGGCGAAAAACTGTTTTTT. Translation gives CAISEGGGGEKLFF. The rearrangement uses TRBV10-3 and TRBJ1-4; D is unresolved. V was cut by 2 bases and J by 8 bases, with 12 bases left in between. Germline-derived CDR1 and CDR2 are ENHRY and SYGVKD. The CDR3 is 14 amino acids.